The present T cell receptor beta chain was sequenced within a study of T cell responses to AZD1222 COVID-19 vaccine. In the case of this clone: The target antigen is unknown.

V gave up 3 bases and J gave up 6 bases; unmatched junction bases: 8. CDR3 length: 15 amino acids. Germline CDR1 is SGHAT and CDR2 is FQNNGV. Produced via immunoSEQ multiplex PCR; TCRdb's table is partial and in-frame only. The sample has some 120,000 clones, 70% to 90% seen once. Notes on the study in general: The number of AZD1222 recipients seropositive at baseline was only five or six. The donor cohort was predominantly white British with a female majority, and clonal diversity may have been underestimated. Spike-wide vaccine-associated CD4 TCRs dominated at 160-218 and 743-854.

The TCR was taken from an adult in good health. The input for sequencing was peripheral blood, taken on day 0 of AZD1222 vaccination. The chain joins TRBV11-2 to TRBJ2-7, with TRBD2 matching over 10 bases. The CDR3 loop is CASSFHLAGAGEQYF. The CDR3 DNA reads TGTGCCAGCAGCTTTCACCTAGCGGGAGCGGGCGAGCAGTACTTC.